The 20 T cell receptor beta chains listed next were all sequenced from one sample in a study of technical replicates of blood from four donors. TCRdb's copy holds only in-frame clones and misses some; the assay was immunoSEQ multiplex PCR. The table has 50,000 to 70,000 clones, around nine tenths seen once. Sequenced: PBMCs. All receptors come from a human donor in good health. Some clones in this sample may be carry-over from other donors' samples.

Here the CDR3 reads CASSPGDDSYEQYF. In DNA, the CDR3 is TGTGCCAGCAGCCCAGGGGACGACTCCTACGAGCAGTACTTC. The V call is TRBV11-3, the J call TRBJ2-7; tentative D call: TRBD1 (6 bases). CDR1 and CDR2 from the germline V gene are SGHNT and YENEEA. CDR3 length equals 14 residues. V was pared by 5 bases and J by 0 bases, with 11 bases between.

V gene TRBV6-6 combines with J gene TRBJ1-2; a weak D match, TRBD1 (5 bases). The CDR3 has 14 residues. Germline V gene data show CDR1 as MNHNY and CDR2 as SVGAGI (reference sequence). V was clipped by 0 bases and J by 7 bases, with 12 bases between them. DNA for the CDR3: TGTGCCAGCAGTTACTCGACCCAGGGCGTTGGCTACACCTTC. Amino acid sequence: CASSYSTQGVGYTF.

The chain carries TRBV4-2 and TRBJ2-3, with D perhaps TRBD2 (6 bases). The CDR3 is 15 residues long. V dropped 4 bases and J dropped 1 base, with 12 bases sitting between them. Germline values: CDR1 LGHNA, CDR2 YNFKEQ. The CDR3 is CASSLRLVGTDTQYF. DNA of the CDR3: TGTGCCAGCAGCCTCCGACTAGTAGGCACAGATACGCAGTATTTT.

V is TRBV5-1 and J is TRBJ2-7; 8 bases are a match to TRBD2. J lost 1 base, V lost 4 bases, and 4 bases had no gene match. In germline, CDR1 is SGHRS, CDR2 YFSETQ. The CDR3 is made up of 14 amino acids. Here the CDR3 DNA reads TGCGCCAGCAGCGTGACTAGCGAGTCCTACGAGCAGTACTTC. Translated, it gives CASSVTSESYEQYF.

The genes are TRBV5-1 and TRBJ2-3; D remains ambiguous. The CDR3 consists of 14 residues. V was cut by 2 bases and J by 0 bases, with 7 bases left in between. Germline CDR1 is SGHRS and CDR2 is YFSETQ. DNA for the CDR3: TGCGCCAGCAGCTTCCCGACTAGCACAGATACGCAGTATTTT. Protein: CASSFPTSTDTQYF.

The chain has TRBV30 and TRBJ2-2; D remains unclear. Trimming removed 4 bases from V and 3 bases from J, with 6 bases in between. The V gene's germline CDR1 is GTSNPN and CDR2 SVGIG (reference sequence). The CDR3 length is 12 residues. The CDR3 loop is CAWTVDTGELFF. The CDR3 DNA is TGTGCCTGGACGGTTGACACCGGGGAGCTGTTTTTT. Variable domain in full (rest from reference TRBV30 and TRBJ2-2): SQTIHQWPATLVQPVGSPLSLECTVEGTSNPNLYWYRQAAGRGLQLLFYSVGIGQISSEVPQNLSASRPQDRQFILSSKKLLLSDSGFYLCAWTVDTGELFFGEGSRLTVL.

V and J are TRBV30 and TRBJ2-3, with TRBD2 matching 7 bases. CDR3 size: 14 residues. Germline V lookup: CDR1 GTSNPN, CDR2 SVGIG (reference sequence). V trimming: 5 bases; J trimming: 1 base; junction bases outside the gene matches: 6. The CDR3 region has the DNA TGTGCCTGGGGGGCGGGGGTGGGCACAGATACGCAGTATTTT. Protein: CAWGAGVGTDTQYF.

This clone appeared once. The rearrangement joins TRBV2 to TRBJ2-2, with 8 bases that match TRBD2. Unmatched junction bases numbered 8, after V lost 7 bases and J lost 4 bases. The CDR3 loop spans 15 amino acids. Germline lookup yields CDR1 SNHLY and CDR2 FYNNEI. CDR3 nucleotide sequence: TGTGCCAGCACCTCCCAGCGGGAGAGCACCGGGGAGCTGTTTTTT. Its protein product is CASTSQRESTGELFF.

The rearrangement links TRBV9 to TRBJ2-5, with TRBD1 as a possible D gene (5 bases). The CDR3 is 15 residues long. Looked up from germline, CDR1 is SGDLS and CDR2 is YYNGEE. V gave up 0 bases and J gave up 2 bases, with 11 bases separating them. The CDR3 is CASSVAGQAQETQYF. CDR3 nucleotides: TGTGCCAGCAGCGTAGCAGGGCAAGCTCAAGAGACCCAGTACTTC.

The chain links TRBV5-4 to TRBJ1-6, with TRBD1 matching 8 bases. Germline V gene lookup returns CDR1 SGHNT and CDR2 YYREEE (reference sequence). This CDR3 has 15 amino acids. V was clipped by 4 bases and J by 7 bases; unmatched bases: 7. CDR3 amino acids: CASSGRTGINSPLHF. The DNA for the CDR3 is TGTGCCAGCAGCGGGAGGACAGGGATCAATTCACCCCTCCACTTT.

CDR3 amino acids: CASSPRQGKNEKLFF. CDR3 nucleotide sequence: TGCGCCAGCAGCCCGAGACAGGGAAAAAATGAAAAACTGTTTTTT. V is TRBV4-3 and J is TRBJ1-4; TRBD1 matches 7 bases. Looked up from germline, CDR1 is LGHNA and CDR2 is YSLEER. The CDR3 has 15 amino acids. Losses at the gene ends were 4 bases for V and 5 bases for J; bases not matched to a gene: 7.

V and J are TRBV5-1 and TRBJ2-7; D might be TRBD1 (5 bases). CDR3 size: 14 residues. V gave up 4 bases and J gave up 2 bases, with 13 bases separating them. CDR1 and CDR2 (germline): SGHRS, YFSETQ. CDR3 coding DNA: TGCGCCAGCAGCCGCTTCCAGGGCCCCTACGAGCAGTACTTC. It translates to CASSRFQGPYEQYF.

The V call is TRBV2, the J call TRBJ2-1; 7 bases line up with TRBD2. V trimming: 2 bases; J trimming: 7 bases; junction bases outside the gene matches: 5. This CDR3 region has 14 residues. The germline CDR1 and CDR2 sequences are SNHLY and FYNNEI. CDR3 protein: CASSELLAVNEQFF. The CDR3, as DNA: TGTGCCAGCAGTGAACTCCTAGCGGTGAATGAGCAGTTCTTC. The full variable domain, with the rest looked up from reference TRBV2 and TRBJ2-1, is EPEVTQTPSHQVTQMGQEVILRCVPISNHLYFYWYRQILGQKVEFLVSFYNNEISEKSEIFDDQFSVERPDGSNFTLKIRSTKLEDSAMYFCASSELLAVNEQFFGPGTRLTVL.

The J gene is TRBJ2-7, the V gene TRBV7-9; D may be TRBD2 (6 bases). The CDR3 length is 14 residues. Trimming removed 3 bases from V and 2 bases from J, with 11 bases in between. CDR1 and CDR2 from the germline V gene are SEHNR and FQNEAQ (reference sequence). CDR3 in amino acids: CASSLGGVAYEQYF. The CDR3 DNA is TGTGCCAGCAGCTTGGGCGGGGTAGCCTACGAGCAGTACTTC.

The chain couples TRBV5-4 to TRBJ2-3, with D possibly being TRBD2 (5 bases). This CDR3 contains 15 residues. Germline CDR1 reads SGHNT; CDR2 reads YYREEE (reference sequence). V dropped 4 bases and J dropped 2 bases, with 14 bases sitting between them. The CDR3 region is CASSPLLEFTDTQYF. The CDR3, as DNA: TGTGCCAGCAGCCCCTTACTAGAGTTCACAGATACGCAGTATTTT.

The V and J genes are TRBV4-1 and TRBJ2-7; possible D gene TRBD2, 6 bases. The CDR3 is made up of 15 amino acids. Per the germline V gene, CDR1 is MGHRA and CDR2 is YSYEKL. Trimming removed 5 bases at V and 7 bases at J, with 21 bases between. CDR3 bases: TGCGCCAGCAGCTGGGACGATAGGGCGGGATCGGAGCAGTACTTC. It yields the protein CASSWDDRAGSEQYF.

This clone came up a few times. CDR3 amino acids: CASSRGATNEKLFF. In nucleotides, the CDR3 is TGTGCCAGCAGCCGGGGGGCAACTAATGAAAAACTGTTTTTT. The chain employs TRBV11-2 and TRBJ1-4; the D gene is possibly TRBD1 (5 bases). The CDR3 loop spans 14 amino acids. Per germline, CDR1 SGHAT and CDR2 FQNNGV. V lost 5 bases and J 0 bases, leaving 7 bases between the germline ends.

The genes are TRBV7-6 and TRBJ2-1, with a weak D call TRBD2 (6 bases). The CDR3 extends over 15 amino acids. The germline CDR1 and CDR2 sequences are SGHVS and FNYEAQ. The V end lost 5 bases, the J end lost 9 bases, and 20 bases lay between the germline ends. DNA for the CDR3: TGTGCCAGCAGCGGGACGGGACTCGGGTTGGGTGAGCAGTTCTTC. Amino acid sequence: CASSGTGLGLGEQFF.

The chain recombines TRBV4-2 with TRBJ2-7, with 8 positions matching TRBD1. The ends lost 4 bases at V and 3 bases at J; junction bases unmatched: 8. The CDR3 consists of 15 residues. Per germline, CDR1 LGHNA and CDR2 YNFKEQ. The CDR3 protein is CASSLLTGQVYEQYF. CDR3 nucleotides: TGTGCCAGCAGCCTACTCACGGGACAGGTCTACGAGCAGTACTTC.

This clone has a handful of counts. The chain couples TRBV7-9 to TRBJ1-6, with TRBD1 identical over 10 bases. Looked up from germline, CDR1 is SEHNR and CDR2 is FQNEAQ (reference sequence). The V gene end was trimmed by 5 bases and the J gene end by 2 bases; junction bases not matched to a gene: 6. This CDR3 has 17 amino acids. CDR3 bases: TGTGCCAGCAGCGCAGGACAGGGGGACGCCTATAATTCACCCCTCCACTTT. It translates to CASSAGQGDAYNSPLHF.